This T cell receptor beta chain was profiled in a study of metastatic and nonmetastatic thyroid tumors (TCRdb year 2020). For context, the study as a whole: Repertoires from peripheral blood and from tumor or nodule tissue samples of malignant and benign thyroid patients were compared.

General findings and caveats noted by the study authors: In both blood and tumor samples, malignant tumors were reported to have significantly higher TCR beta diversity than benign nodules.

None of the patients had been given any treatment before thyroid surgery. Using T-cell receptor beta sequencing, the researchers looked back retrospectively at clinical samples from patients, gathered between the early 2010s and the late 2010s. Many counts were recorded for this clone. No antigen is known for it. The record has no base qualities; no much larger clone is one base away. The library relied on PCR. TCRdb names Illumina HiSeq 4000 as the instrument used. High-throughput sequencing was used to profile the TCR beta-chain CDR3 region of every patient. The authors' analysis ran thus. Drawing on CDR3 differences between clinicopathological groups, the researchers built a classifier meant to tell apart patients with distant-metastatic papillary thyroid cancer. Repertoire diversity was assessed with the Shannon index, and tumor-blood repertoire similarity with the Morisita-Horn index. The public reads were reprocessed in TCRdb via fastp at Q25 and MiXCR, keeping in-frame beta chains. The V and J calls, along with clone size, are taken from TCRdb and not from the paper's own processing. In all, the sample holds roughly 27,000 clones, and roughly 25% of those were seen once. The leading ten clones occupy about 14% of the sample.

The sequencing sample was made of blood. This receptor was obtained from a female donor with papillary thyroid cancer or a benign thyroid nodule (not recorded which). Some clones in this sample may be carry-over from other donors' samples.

The CDR3 sequence is CASSLSGAYEQYF. The DNA reads as follows: TGTGCCAGCAGCCTCTCGGGGGCCTACGAGCAGTACTTC. The chain is made from TRBV9 and TRBJ2-7; TRBD2 is a possible D gene, resting on 6 matching bases. Spanning cysteine to phenylalanine, the CDR3 consists of 13 amino acids. The only DNA kept is the CDR3, 39 bases in frame from the first base. V is pared back by 4 bases and J by 2 bases, with 10 bases lying between the germline termini. The germline V gene provides CDR1 SGDLS and CDR2 YYNGEE.